This T cell receptor (beta chain) came from a study of T cells in Graves' hyperthyroidism and ophthalmopathy. RNA transcripts served as the template for amplifying TCR beta CDR3 regions. Initially, a first-round RT-PCR of the TCR CDR3 employed the HTBI primer set. Using its own MiXCR run on the multiplex PCR reads, TCRdb lists one record per CDR3 protein. This sample has about 620,000 distinct CDR3 sequences, with about 17% found just once. The CDR3 runs to 15 residues. After removal of 7 bases from V and 7 bases from J, the junction contained 12 bases not matched to a gene. Germline-derived CDR1 and CDR2 are MDHEN and SYDVKM.

The material sequenced was blood. This clonotype was obtained from a woman younger than 45 with Graves' hyperthyroidism. The V gene is TRBV28, the J gene TRBJ2-1, with 8 bases lining up with TRBD2. This CDR3 is CASNPYAGGGNEQFF. The CDR3 nucleotides read TGTGCCAGCAACCCCTACGCGGGAGGAGGGAATGAGCAGTTCTTC.